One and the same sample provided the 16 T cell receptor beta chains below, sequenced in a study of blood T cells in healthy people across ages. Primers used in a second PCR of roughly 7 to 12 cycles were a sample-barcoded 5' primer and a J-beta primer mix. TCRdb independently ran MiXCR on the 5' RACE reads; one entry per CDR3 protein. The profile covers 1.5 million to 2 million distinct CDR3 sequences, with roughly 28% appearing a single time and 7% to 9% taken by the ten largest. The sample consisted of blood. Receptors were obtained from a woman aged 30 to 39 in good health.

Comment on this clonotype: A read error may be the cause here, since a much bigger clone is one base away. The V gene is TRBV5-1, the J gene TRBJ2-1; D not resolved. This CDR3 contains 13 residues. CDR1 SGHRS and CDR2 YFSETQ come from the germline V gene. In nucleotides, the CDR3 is TGCGCCGGCAGCTTGGGTCGAACGAACGAGCAGTTCTTC. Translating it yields CAGSLGRTNEQFF.

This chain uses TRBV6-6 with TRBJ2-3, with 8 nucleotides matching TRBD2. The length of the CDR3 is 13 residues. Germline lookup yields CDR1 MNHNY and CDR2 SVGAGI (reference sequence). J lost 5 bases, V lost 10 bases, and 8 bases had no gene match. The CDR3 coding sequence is TGTGCCACGGGGGGGGGACTGAAAGATACGCAGTATTTT. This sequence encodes CATGGGLKDTQYF.

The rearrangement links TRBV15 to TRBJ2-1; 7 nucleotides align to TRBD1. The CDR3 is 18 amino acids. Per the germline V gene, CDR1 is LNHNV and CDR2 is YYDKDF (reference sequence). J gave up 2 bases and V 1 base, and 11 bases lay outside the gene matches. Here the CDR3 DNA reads TGTGCCACCAGCAGAGCCGACAGGGACAACAGGGCCTACAATGAGCAGTTCTTC. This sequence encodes CATSRADRDNRAYNEQFF.

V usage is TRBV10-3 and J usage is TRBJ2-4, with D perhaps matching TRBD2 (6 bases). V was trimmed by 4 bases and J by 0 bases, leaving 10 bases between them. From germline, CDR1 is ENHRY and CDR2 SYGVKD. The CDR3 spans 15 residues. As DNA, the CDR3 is TGTGCCATCAGTGCGGGGGATCTAGCCAAAAACATTCAGTACTTC. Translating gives CAISAGDLAKNIQYF.

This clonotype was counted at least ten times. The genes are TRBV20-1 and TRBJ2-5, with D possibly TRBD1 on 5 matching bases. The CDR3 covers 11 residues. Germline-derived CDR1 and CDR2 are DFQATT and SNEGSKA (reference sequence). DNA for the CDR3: TGCAGCCAGACAGCTCAAGAGACCCAGTACTTC. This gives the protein CSQTAQETQYF.

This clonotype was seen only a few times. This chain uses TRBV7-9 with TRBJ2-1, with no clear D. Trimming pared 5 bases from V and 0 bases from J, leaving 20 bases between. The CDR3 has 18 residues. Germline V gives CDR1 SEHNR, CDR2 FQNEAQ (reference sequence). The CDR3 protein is CASSPRTRPSSSYNEQFF. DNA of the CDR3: TGTGCCAGCAGCCCTCGGACCCGGCCTTCGAGCTCCTACAATGAGCAGTTCTTC.

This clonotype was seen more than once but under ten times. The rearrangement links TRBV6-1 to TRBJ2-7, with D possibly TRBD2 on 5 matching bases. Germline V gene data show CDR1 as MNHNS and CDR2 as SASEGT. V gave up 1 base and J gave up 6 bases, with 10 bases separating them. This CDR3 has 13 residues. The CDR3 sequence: CASSEDLRGEQYF. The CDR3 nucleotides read TGTGCCAGCAGTGAAGACCTACGGGGCGAGCAGTACTTC.

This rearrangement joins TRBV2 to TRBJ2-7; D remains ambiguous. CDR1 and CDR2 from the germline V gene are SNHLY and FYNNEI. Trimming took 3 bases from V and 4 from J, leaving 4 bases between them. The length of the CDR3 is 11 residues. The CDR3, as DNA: TGTGCCAGCAGTGAGATGTACGAGCAGTACTTC. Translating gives CASSEMYEQYF.

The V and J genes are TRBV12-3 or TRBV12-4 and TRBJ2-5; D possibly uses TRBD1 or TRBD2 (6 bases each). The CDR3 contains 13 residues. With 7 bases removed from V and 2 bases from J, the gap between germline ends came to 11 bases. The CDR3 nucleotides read TGTGCCAGCACCCTAGGGGGGCAAGAGACCCAGTACTTC. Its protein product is CASTLGGQETQYF.

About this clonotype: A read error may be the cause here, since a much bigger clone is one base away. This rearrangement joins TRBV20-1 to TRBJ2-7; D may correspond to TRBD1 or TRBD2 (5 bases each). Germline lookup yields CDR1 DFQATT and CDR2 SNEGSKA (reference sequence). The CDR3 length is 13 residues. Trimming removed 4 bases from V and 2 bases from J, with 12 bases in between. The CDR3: CSAMRRGPYEQYF. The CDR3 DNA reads TGCAGTGCTATGAGACGGGGACCCTACGAGCAGTACTTC.

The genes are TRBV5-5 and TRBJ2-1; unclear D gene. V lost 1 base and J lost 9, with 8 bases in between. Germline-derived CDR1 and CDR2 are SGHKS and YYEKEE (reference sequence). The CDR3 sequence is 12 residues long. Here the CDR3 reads CASSLQRTEQFF. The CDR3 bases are TGTGCCAGCAGCTTGCAAAGGACTGAGCAGTTCTTC.

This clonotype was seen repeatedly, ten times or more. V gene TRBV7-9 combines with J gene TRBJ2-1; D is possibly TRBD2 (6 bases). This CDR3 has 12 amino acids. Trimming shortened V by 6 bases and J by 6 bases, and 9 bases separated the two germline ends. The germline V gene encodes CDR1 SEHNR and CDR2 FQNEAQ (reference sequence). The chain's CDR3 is CASSATSNEQFF. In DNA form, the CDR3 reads TGTGCCAGCAGTGCGACTAGCAATGAGCAGTTCTTC.

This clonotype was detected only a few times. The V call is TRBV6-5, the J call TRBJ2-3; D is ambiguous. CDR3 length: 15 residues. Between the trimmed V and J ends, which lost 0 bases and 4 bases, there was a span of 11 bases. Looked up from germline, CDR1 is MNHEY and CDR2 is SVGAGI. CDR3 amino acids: CASSYSNVRPDTQYF. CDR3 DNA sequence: TGTGCCAGCAGTTACTCGAATGTTCGGCCAGATACGCAGTATTTT.

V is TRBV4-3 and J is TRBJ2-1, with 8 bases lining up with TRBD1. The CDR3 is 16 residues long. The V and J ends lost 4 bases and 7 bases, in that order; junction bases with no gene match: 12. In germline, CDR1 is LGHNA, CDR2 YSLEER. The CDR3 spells CASSPQGADRANEQFF. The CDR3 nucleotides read TGCGCCAGCAGCCCCCAGGGGGCCGACAGGGCGAATGAGCAGTTCTTC.

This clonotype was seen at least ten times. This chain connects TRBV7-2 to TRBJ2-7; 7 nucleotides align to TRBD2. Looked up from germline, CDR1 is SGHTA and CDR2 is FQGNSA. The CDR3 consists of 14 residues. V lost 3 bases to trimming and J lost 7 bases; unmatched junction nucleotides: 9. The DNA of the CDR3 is TGTGCCAGCAGCTTCCGCGGGGGACCTGGGGAGCAGTACTTC. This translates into CASSFRGGPGEQYF.

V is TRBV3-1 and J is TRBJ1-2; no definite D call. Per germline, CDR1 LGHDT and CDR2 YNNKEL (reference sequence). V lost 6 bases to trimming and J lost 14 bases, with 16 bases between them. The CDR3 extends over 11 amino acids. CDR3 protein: CASSLASSLTF. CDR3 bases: TGTGCCAGCAGTCTAGCCAGCAGTCTAACCTTC. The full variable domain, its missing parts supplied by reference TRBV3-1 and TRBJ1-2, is DTAVSQTPKYLVTQMGNDKSIKCEQNLGHDTMYWYKQDSKKFLKIMFSYNNKELIINETVPNRFSPKSPDKAHLNLHINSLELGDSAVYFCASSLASSLTFGSGTRLTVV.